The clone carrying this T cell receptor (beta chain) was counted at least ten times. As yet, its antigen is unknown. V was shortened by 4 bases and J by 4 bases, with 10 bases between the two germline ends. CDR3 length: 12 residues. Looked up from germline, CDR1 is SQVTM and CDR2 is ANQGSEA. Preparation of the TCRbeta library involved a method that used unique molecular identifiers. TCRdb re-derived calls from the PCR reads in MiXCR, one entry per CDR3 protein. This table has some 190,000 distinct CDR3 sequences, roughly 10% appearing once. The data derive from a study of T-cell reconstitution after alpha-beta-depleted transplantation in children. Study conclusions and caveats: At the one-year point after transplant, T-cell counts and TCRbeta diversity were found to come mostly from T cells that had been newly produced. There were reportedly several hundred expanded graft clones from which alpha-beta T cells came about two months after transplant. At day 60, the high TCRbeta diversity found in some patients originated from recipient T cells and thymic progenitors that had survived.

The sequence was collected from a boy aged 2-15 years with acute myeloid leukemia, due to receive a stem cell transplant. The source was PBMCs, collected before TCRalphabeta/CD19-depleted stem cell transplant. This sequence joins TRBV29-1 and TRBJ1-2; D perhaps matches TRBD1 (5 bases). CDR3 bases: TGCAGCGTTGCAATGGGGCTCTATGGCTACACCTTC. This sequence encodes CSVAMGLYGYTF.